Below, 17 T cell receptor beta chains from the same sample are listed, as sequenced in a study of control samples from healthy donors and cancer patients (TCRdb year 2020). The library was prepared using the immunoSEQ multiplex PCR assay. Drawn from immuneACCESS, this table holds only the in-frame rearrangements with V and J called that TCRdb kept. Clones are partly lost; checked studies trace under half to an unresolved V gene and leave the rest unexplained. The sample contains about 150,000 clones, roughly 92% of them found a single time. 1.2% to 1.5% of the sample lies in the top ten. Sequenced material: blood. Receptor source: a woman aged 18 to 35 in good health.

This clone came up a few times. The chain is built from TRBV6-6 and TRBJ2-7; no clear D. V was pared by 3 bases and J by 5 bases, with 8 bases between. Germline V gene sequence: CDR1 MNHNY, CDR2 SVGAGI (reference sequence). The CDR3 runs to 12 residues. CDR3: CASSYLGDEQYF. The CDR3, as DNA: TGTGCCAGCAGTTATTTAGGAGACGAGCAGTACTTC.

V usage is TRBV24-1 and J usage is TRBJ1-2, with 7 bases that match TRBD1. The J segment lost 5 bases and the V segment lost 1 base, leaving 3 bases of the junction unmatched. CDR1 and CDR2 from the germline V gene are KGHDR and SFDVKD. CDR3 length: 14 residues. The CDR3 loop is CATSDFNRGYGYTF. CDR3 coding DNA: TGTGCCACCAGTGATTTTAACAGGGGTTATGGCTACACCTTC.

The CDR3, as DNA: TGTGCCAGCACTTTTCTACGGGACAGACAAAAAGGGGGCAATCAGCCCCAGCATTTT. Translating it yields CASTFLRDRQKGGNQPQHF. The chain uses TRBV6-4 and TRBJ1-5; TRBD1 matches at 7 bases. The CDR3 sequence is 19 residues long. From germline, CDR1 is MRHNA and CDR2 SNTAGT. V was pared by 7 bases and J by 2 bases, with 20 bases of the junction left unmatched.

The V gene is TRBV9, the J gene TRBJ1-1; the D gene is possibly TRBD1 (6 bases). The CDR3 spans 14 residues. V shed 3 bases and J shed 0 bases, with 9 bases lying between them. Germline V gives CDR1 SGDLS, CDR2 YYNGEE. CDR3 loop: CASSARQVNTEAFF. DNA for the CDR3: TGTGCCAGCAGCGCCCGACAGGTGAACACTGAAGCTTTCTTT.

DNA for the CDR3: TGCGCCAGCAGCTTGAAGTTAGGAGGTGAAGCTTTCTTT. Protein sequence: CASSLKLGGEAFF. The chain carries TRBV5-1 and TRBJ1-1, with D unresolved. CDR3 length: 13 residues. Between the trimmed V and J ends, which lost 1 base and 7 bases, there was a span of 11 bases. Germline assignment: CDR1 SGHRS and CDR2 YFSETQ.

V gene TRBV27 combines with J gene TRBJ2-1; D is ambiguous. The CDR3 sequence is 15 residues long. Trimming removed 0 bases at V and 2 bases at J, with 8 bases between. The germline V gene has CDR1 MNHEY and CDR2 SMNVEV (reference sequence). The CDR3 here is CASSLSGFTYNEQFF. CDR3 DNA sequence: TGTGCCAGCAGTTTATCGGGATTCACCTACAATGAGCAGTTCTTC.

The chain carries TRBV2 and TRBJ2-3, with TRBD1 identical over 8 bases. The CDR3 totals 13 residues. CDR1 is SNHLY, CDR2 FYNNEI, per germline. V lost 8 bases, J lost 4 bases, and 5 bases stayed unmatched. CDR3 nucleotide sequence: TGTGCCAGCCGGCGGACAGGGTCAGATACGCAGTATTTT. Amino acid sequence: CASRRTGSDTQYF. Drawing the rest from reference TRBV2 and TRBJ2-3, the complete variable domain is EPEVTQTPSHQVTQMGQEVILRCVPISNHLYFYWYRQILGQKVEFLVSFYNNEISEKSEIFDDQFSVERPDGSNFTLKIRSTKLEDSAMYFCASRRTGSDTQYFGPGTRLTVL.

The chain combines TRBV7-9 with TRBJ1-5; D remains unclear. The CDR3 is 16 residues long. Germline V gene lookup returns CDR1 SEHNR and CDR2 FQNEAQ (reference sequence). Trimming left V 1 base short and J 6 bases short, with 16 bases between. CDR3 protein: CASSLGEGIGGQPQHF. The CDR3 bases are TGTGCCAGCAGCTTAGGTGAAGGGATTGGTGGTCAGCCCCAGCATTTT.

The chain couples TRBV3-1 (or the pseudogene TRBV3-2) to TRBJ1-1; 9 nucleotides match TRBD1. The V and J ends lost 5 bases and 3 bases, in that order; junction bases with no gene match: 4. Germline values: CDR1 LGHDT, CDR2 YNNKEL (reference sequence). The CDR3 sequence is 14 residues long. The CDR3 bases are TGTGCCAGCAGCTGGGGACAGGGCGACACTGAAGCTTTCTTT. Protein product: CASSWGQGDTEAFF.

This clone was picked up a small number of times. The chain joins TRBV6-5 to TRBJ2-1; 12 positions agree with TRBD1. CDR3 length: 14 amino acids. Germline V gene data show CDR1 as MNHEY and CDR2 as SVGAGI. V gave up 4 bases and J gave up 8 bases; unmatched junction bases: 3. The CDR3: CASSWGQGADEQFF. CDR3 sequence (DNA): TGTGCCAGCAGTTGGGGACAGGGGGCCGATGAGCAGTTCTTC.

For the CDR3, the DNA is TGTGCCAGCAGGGGAACGATTGAAGCCGGGGAGCTGTTTTTT. As protein: CASRGTIEAGELFF. J is TRBJ2-2 and V is TRBV5-6; D gene unclear. This CDR3 is built from 14 residues. Germline assignment: CDR1 SGHDT and CDR2 YYEEEE. Trimming took off 5 bases at V and 6 bases at J, with 14 bases between the two ends. The variable domain in full, completed from reference TRBV5-6 and TRBJ2-2, reads DAGVTQSPTHLIKTRGQQVTLRCSPKSGHDTVSWYQQALGQGPQFIFQYYEEEERQRGNFPDRFSGHQFPNYSSELNVNALLLGDSALYLCASRGTIEAGELFFGEGSRLTVL.

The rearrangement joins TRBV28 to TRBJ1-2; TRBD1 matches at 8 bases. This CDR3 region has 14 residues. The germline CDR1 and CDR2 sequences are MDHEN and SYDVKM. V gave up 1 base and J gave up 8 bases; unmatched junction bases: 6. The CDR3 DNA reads TGTGCCAGCAGTTTATCCATGACAGGGGCGGGCTACACCTTC. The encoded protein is CASSLSMTGAGYTF.

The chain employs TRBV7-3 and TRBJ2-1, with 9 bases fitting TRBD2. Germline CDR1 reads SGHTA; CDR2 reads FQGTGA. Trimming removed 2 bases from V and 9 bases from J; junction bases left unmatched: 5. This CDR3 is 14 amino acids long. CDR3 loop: CASSLSGTSSEQFF. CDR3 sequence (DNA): TGTGCCAGCAGCTTATCTGGGACTAGCAGTGAGCAGTTCTTC. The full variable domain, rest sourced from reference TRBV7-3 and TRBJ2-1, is GAGVSQTPSNKVTEKGKYVELRCDPISGHTALYWYRQSLGQGPEFLIYFQGTGAADDSGLPNDRFFAVRPEGSVSTLKIQRTERGDSAVYLCASSLSGTSSEQFFGPGTRLTVL.

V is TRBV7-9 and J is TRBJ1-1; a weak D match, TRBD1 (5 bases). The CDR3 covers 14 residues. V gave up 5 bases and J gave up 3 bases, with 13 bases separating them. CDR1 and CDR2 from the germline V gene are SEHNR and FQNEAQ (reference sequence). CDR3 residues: CASSPGQWDTEAFF. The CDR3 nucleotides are TGTGCCAGCAGCCCTGGACAATGGGACACTGAAGCTTTCTTT.

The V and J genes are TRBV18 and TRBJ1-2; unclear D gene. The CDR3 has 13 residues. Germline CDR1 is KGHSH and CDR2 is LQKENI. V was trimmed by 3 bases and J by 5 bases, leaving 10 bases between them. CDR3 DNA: TGTGCCAGCTCACCCAGAAATGAGTATGGCTACACCTTC. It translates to CASSPRNEYGYTF.

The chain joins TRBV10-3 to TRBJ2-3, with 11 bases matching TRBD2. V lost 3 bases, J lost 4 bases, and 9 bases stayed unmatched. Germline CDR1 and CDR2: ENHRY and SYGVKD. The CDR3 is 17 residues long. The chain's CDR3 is CAISEGSGGAGADTQYF. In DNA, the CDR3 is TGTGCCATCAGTGAAGGTAGCGGGGGGGCAGGAGCAGATACGCAGTATTTT.

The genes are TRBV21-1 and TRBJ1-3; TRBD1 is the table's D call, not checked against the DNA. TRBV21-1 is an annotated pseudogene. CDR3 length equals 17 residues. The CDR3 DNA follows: TGTGCCAGCAGCACGTCCGGTCTACAGGGCACTGGAAACACCATATATTTT. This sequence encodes CASSTSGLQGTGNTIYF.